Listed here are 2 T cell receptor beta chains from one sample, sequenced in a study of shared clonotypes between healthy human individuals. Profiling relied on immunoSEQ multiplex PCR, and the TCRdb table lists in-frame clones only, not all of them. The data contain around 2,100,000 clones, about 95% of them singletons. Naive CD8 isolation took CD45RO-negative cells positively selected for CCR7 and excluded terminally differentiated effector memory CD45RA+ cells. Sequences were obtained from naive CD8+ T cells sorted from blood. All receptors come from a young man in good health.

The rearrangement uses TRBV14 and TRBJ2-1; TRBD1 agrees at 11 bases. V lost 1 base, J lost 3 bases, and 2 bases stayed unmatched. The CDR3 contains 16 residues. The germline CDR1 and CDR2 sequences are SGHDN and FVKESK. CDR3 DNA sequence: TGTGCCAGCAGCCAAGGAGGGACAGGGGGCTACAATGAGCAGTTCTTC. Translating gives CASSQGGTGGYNEQFF.

This rearrangement joins TRBV5-4 to TRBJ1-2, with 7 bases identical to TRBD1. V lost 5 bases and J lost 4; bases outside the gene matches: 11. The CDR3 is made up of 15 amino acids. The germline V gene encodes CDR1 SGHNT and CDR2 YYREEE (reference sequence). CDR3 amino acids: CASRARQGYGYGYTF. The DNA of the CDR3 is TGTGCCAGCAGAGCGAGACAGGGTTACGGCTATGGCTACACCTTC.